The present T cell receptor (beta chain) was sequenced within a study of long-term antiretroviral therapy in people with HIV. Regarding the study as a whole: ART adherence, viral resistance and therapy changes were not recorded. Whichever time point was examined, clones expanded before ART dominated the repertoire.

None of the participants with HIV were treated outside the United States. Turning to this clone: Its antigen is unidentified.

The assay used was immunoSEQ (version v3.0), run at survey level. Profiling relied on immunoSEQ multiplex PCR, and the TCRdb table lists in-frame clones only, not all of them. The sample lists about 25,000 clones, roughly three quarters seen once, with roughly 4.9% in the top ten. Sequenced here: unsorted PBMCs, sampled 0.5 years after starting antiretroviral therapy. This TCR derives from a woman between 40 and 55 years old with HIV.

CDR3 region: CAWSWDRGRETQYF. CDR3 sequence (DNA): TGTGCCTGGAGTTGGGACAGGGGGCGTGAGACCCAGTACTTC. The J gene is TRBJ2-5, the V gene TRBV30, with 12 bases that match TRBD1. This CDR3 spans 14 amino acids. Germline lookup yields CDR1 GTSNPN and CDR2 SVGIG (reference sequence). V shed 2 bases, J shed 5 bases, and the junction held 3 bases outside the gene matches.